The 3 T cell receptor beta chains presented below share a single source sample, sequenced in a study of blood T cell repertoires in COVID-19 (dated by TCRdb to 2018 to 2021). The library was obtained by the immunoSEQ multiplex PCR assay. The immuneACCESS repertoire file appears here via TCRdb, limited to in-frame rearrangements. These files lack a portion of the clones; in checked studies, under half of the deficit traces to unresolved V genes, and the cause of the others is not known. This sample has around 250,000 clones in its table, and around nine tenths of those were observed once. About 7.1% of the sample belongs to the ten largest clones. Sequenced sample: peripheral blood. The receptors were gathered from a woman in her 70s with active or convalescent COVID-19.

V gene TRBV19 combines with J gene TRBJ1-1, with D maybe TRBD1 (5 bases). V was shortened by 3 bases and J by 4 bases, with 12 bases between the two germline ends. This CDR3 region has 14 residues. Germline-derived CDR1 and CDR2 are LNHDA and SQIVND (reference sequence). The CDR3 sequence: CASSIQGIGTEAFF. The DNA for the CDR3 is TGTGCCAGTAGTATTCAGGGAATAGGCACTGAAGCTTTCTTT.

The rearrangement links TRBV9 to TRBJ1-2; 8 bases agree with TRBD1. V lost 7 bases and J lost 2; bases outside the gene matches: 7. CDR1 is SGDLS and CDR2 is YYNGEE in the germline V gene. The CDR3 covers 14 residues. CDR3 DNA sequence: TGTGCCAGCCAGAAATCAGGGGGCAACTATGGCTACACCTTC. Amino acid sequence: CASQKSGGNYGYTF.

V is TRBV7-9 and J is TRBJ1-3; D is unclear. The CDR3 sequence is 14 residues long. Germline-derived CDR1 and CDR2 are SEHNR and FQNEAQ (reference sequence). V was clipped by 5 bases and J by 4 bases, with 12 bases between them. The CDR3, as DNA: TGTGCCAGCAGCCCCACCGGCGGGGGAAACACCATATATTTT. Translated: CASSPTGGGNTIYF.